These T cell receptor beta chains were read from a single sample in a study of shared clonotypes between healthy human individuals. Here immunoSEQ multiplex PCR was the method, and the copy in TCRdb shows in-frame clones only, minus some. The table shows around 1 million clones, with roughly 72% occurring only once. Sequencing was performed on memory CD4+ T cells sorted from blood. The receptor source for this set is a man younger than 35 in good health. Each CDR3 is given with its conserved first and last residue. A D gene is named only where the DNA matches it firmly. Clone size is given for some rows only: seen once, a few or many times, or a class if the clone is expanded.

clone size,D gene,V gene,J gene,CDR3 DNA,CDR3 protein
.,TRBD2,TRBV7-9,TRBJ2-1,TGTGCCAGCGGTCGAAAAGCGGGAGGGCCCCTTGATGAGCAGTTCTTC,CASGRKAGGPLDEQFF
.,.,TRBV6-6,TRBJ1-6,TGTGCCAGCAGACAGGGCTCGAGCTCCTATAATTCACCCCTCCACTTT,CASRQGSSSYNSPLHF
.,TRBD1,TRBV27,TRBJ1-5,TGTGCCAGCAGTCGTCTGACAGGGGGAGGAAGCAATCAGCCCCAGCATTTT,CASSRLTGGGSNQPQHF
.,TRBD1,TRBV27,TRBJ2-2,TGTGCCAGCAGTCCAAAACTTCAACTCCGGGACAGACTCACCGGGGAGCTGTTTTTT,CASSPKLQLRDRLTGELFF
few,.,TRBV7-2,TRBJ1-1,TGTGCCAGCAGCTTAAGTTTAGTATCTACAGACGAAGCTTTCTTT,CASSLSLVSTDEAFF
.,.,TRBV6-1,TRBJ1-2,TGTGCCAGCAGCGATGGGACGGGCGCGTATGGCTACACCTTC,CASSDGTGAYGYTF
.,.,TRBV5-4,TRBJ2-6,TGTGCCAGCAGCCTACAGGGCTCTGGGGCCAACGTCCTGACTTTC,CASSLQGSGANVLTF
few,.,TRBV6-5,TRBJ1-1,TGTGCCAGCAGTTCCACTGAAGCTTTCTTT,CASSSTEAFF
.,.,TRBV6-5,TRBJ1-1,TGTGCCAGCAGTTACTCGGCAGTATTGAACACTGAAGCTTTCTTT,CASSYSAVLNTEAFF
.,TRBD2,TRBV6-5,TRBJ2-7,TGTGCCAGCAGTTCCGGACTAGCGGGTCGGTACGAGCAGTACTTC,CASSSGLAGRYEQYF
.,.,TRBV5-1,TRBJ2-5,TGCGCCAGCAGCTCTGGAACAGGGGAGCGGGTGACCCAGTACTTC,CASSSGTGERVTQYF
once,.,TRBV9,TRBJ2-3,TGTGCCAGCAGCGTAGATCTCTACACAGATACGCAGTATTTT,CASSVDLYTDTQYF
.,.,TRBV28,TRBJ2-3,TGTGCCAGCAGTCCTCCTCTGACAGGAACGACGCAGTATTTT,CASSPPLTGTTQYF
once,TRBD2,TRBV5-1,TRBJ2-7,TGCGCCAGCAGCGAAAATCAGGGGACTAGCGGGAGCGAGCAGTACTTC,CASSENQGTSGSEQYF
few,.,TRBV21-1,TRBJ2-7,TGTGCCAGCGGGGGGACCCGATCCTACGAGCAGTACTTC,CASGGTRSYEQYF
once,.,TRBV2,TRBJ2-2,TGTGCCAGCACCAGGGCACGATGGCTGTTTTTT,CASTRARWLFF
.,TRBD2,TRBV2,TRBJ2-3,TGTGCCAGCAGCGGGGAGGGAGCCACAGATACGCAGTATTTT,CASSGEGATDTQYF
.,TRBD1,TRBV5-1,TRBJ1-1,TGCGCCAGCAGCTTCCAGGGGGCTAACACTGAAGCTTTCTTT,CASSFQGANTEAFF
.,.,TRBV30,TRBJ1-1,TGTGCCTTCAAAAGGGCGGGTTGGAACACTGAAGCTTTCTTT,CAFKRAGWNTEAFF
.,TRBD2,TRBV11-3,TRBJ2-3,TGTGCCAGCAGCTTTGGTCGCGGGGGATCAGGGGATACGCAGTATTTT,CASSFGRGGSGDTQYF
.,.,TRBV28,TRBJ2-3,TGTGCCACTAGTACGGCGCGTGCAAGTACGCAGTATTTT,CATSTARASTQYF
.,.,TRBV11-3,TRBJ2-7,TGTGCCAACCCCGGGACAGGGGTAGCGGGAGCCCCCTACGAGCAGTACTTC,CANPGTGVAGAPYEQYF
.,.,TRBV9,TRBJ1-3,TGTGCCAGCAGCGTAGATGGGACAACCGGAAACACCATATATTTT,CASSVDGTTGNTIYF
.,.,TRBV5-4,TRBJ2-2,TGTGCCAGCAGCTTGAAGGGGACGAACACCGGGGAGCTGTTTTTT,CASSLKGTNTGELFF
.,TRBD1,TRBV2,TRBJ1-5,TGTGCCAGCAGTGGACAGGGGTTCAGCAATCAGCCCCAGCATTTT,CASSGQGFSNQPQHF
.,.,TRBV7-9,TRBJ2-3,TGTGCCAGCAGCTTCAACTCCCGGTCTGTAACAGATACGCAGTATTTT,CASSFNSRSVTDTQYF
.,.,TRBV5-4,TRBJ2-5,TGTGCCAGCAGCCTAGAGAGCAGAGAGACCCAGTACTTC,CASSLESRETQYF
.,.,TRBV9,TRBJ1-5,TGTGCCAGCAGCGTCGGACAGAGCCAGTTACAGCCCCAGCATTTT,CASSVGQSQLQPQHF
.,.,TRBV7-3,TRBJ2-3,TGTGCCAGCAGCTTAAACTGGGCAGATACGCAGTATTTT,CASSLNWADTQYF
.,TRBD2,TRBV4-1,TRBJ2-3,TGCGCCAGCAGCCAAGAAGTGACTAGCGGGGGTGGGGATACGCAGTATTTT,CASSQEVTSGGGDTQYF
.,.,TRBV5-1,TRBJ1-6,TGCGCCAGCAGCTTGGGGACGGGGAACTCCTATAATTCACCCCTCCACTTT,CASSLGTGNSYNSPLHF
.,.,TRBV7-9,TRBJ1-5,TGTGCCAGCAGCCAGACCTCCAATCAGCCCCAGCATTTT,CASSQTSNQPQHF
.,.,TRBV5-1,TRBJ2-7,TGCGCCAGCAGCCCGGCTTCCGCCTACGAGCAGTACTTC,CASSPASAYEQYF
.,TRBD2,TRBV27,TRBJ2-7,TGTGCCAGCAGCCTGCCCGGGGGGGAGCAGTACTTC,CASSLPGGEQYF
few,.,TRBV9,TRBJ2-3,TGTGCCAGCAGCGTAAGTGCGGGATTAGGCACAGATACGCAGTATTTT,CASSVSAGLGTDTQYF
few,.,TRBV18,TRBJ2-7,TGTGCCAGCTCCAAAGCGGGCGTCGGGTACGAGCAGTACTTC,CASSKAGVGYEQYF
.,.,TRBV6-5,TRBJ2-3,TGTGCCAGCGCAAACCTAGGTGCAGATACGCAGTATTTT,CASANLGADTQYF
.,.,TRBV5-5,TRBJ2-7,TGTGCCAGCAGCTTCGGACGGAAAACACCTCTCGAGCAGTACTTC,CASSFGRKTPLEQYF
many,TRBD2,TRBV6-6,TRBJ2-5,TGTGCCAGCAGTTACGGGGGACTAGAAGAGACCCAGTACTTC,CASSYGGLEETQYF
once,TRBD2,TRBV7-8,TRBJ2-1,TGTGCCAGCAGCTTACGCGGGAGGGCCGAGGATGAGCAGTTCTTC,CASSLRGRAEDEQFF
.,.,TRBV30,TRBJ1-6,TGTGCCTGGAGTGGGGGACAAAGAAATTCACCCCTCCACTTT,CAWSGGQRNSPLHF
.,TRBD1,TRBV5-4,TRBJ1-4,TGTGCCAGCAGCTTGGGGACCGGGACAGGGGGTGAAAAACTGTTTTTT,CASSLGTGTGGEKLFF
.,TRBD1,TRBV28,TRBJ1-6,TGTGCCACCCGAGAGGGACAGTCTGGGAATAGACCCCTCCACTTT,CATREGQSGNRPLHF